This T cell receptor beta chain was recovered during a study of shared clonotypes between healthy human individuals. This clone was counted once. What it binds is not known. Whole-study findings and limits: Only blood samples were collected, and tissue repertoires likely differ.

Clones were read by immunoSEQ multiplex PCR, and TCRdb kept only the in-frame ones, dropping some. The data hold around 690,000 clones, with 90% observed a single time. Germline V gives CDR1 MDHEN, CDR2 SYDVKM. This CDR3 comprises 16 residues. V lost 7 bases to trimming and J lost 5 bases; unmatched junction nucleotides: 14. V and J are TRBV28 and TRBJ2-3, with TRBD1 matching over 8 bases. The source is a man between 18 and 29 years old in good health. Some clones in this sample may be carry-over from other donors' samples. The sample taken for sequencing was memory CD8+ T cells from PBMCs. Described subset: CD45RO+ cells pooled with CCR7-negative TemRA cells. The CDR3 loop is CASNLQGARQLDTQYF. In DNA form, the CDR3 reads TGTGCCAGCAACCTGCAGGGGGCTCGGCAGTTAGATACGCAGTATTTT.